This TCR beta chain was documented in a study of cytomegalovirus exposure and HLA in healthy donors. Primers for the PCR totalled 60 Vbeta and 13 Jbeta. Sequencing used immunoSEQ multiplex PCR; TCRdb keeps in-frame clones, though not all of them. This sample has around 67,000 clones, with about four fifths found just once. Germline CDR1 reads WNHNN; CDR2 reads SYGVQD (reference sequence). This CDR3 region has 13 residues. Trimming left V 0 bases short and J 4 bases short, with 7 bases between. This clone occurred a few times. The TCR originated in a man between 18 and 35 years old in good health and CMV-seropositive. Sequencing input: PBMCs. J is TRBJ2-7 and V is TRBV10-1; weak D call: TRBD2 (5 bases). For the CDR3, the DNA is TGCGCCAGCAGTGAGTCGGCGGGTTACGAGCAGTACTTC. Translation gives CASSESAGYEQYF.